In this sample, the clone carrying this T cell receptor beta chain turned up a few times. Other nucleotide sequences from this sample produce the same CDR3. The CDR3 runs to 16 residues. CDR1 and CDR2 from the germline V gene are MGHDK and SYGVNS. V lost 3 bases and J lost 5; bases outside the gene matches: 6. These data are taken from a study of shared clonotypes between healthy human individuals. Samples underwent the assay at deep level. An even split of each subset's genomic DNA across several immunoSEQ plates was performed. Clones were sequenced by immunoSEQ multiplex PCR, and TCRdb holds only the in-frame ones, with some missing. The sample lists approximately 500,000 clones; about 79% were seen once. Unsorted samples relied on about 90 million PBMCs, which served as the source of genomic DNA.

The chain recombines TRBV25-1 with TRBJ2-7; 14 bases map to TRBD2. The specimen was PBMCs. The origin of this receptor is a woman in her forties in good health. Some clones in this sample may be carry-over from other donors' samples. Here the CDR3 reads CASSEPGLAGVHEQYF. CDR3 bases: TGTGCCAGCAGTGAGCCGGGACTAGCGGGAGTCCACGAGCAGTACTTC.